Listed here is a single T cell receptor beta chain. Its target is unknown. The sample belongs to a study of T cell responses to AZD1222 COVID-19 vaccine. Across the whole study: Investigators merged groups given second doses at roughly 4 or roughly 12 weeks. General study points: The span of vaccine-associated CD4 TCRs extended across spike, with dominance at 160-218 and 743-854. The donor cohort was predominantly white British with a female majority, and clonal diversity may have been underestimated. At study baseline, merely six AZD1222 recipients were seropositive.

The CDR3 is 14 amino acids. After removal of 2 bases from V and 7 bases from J, the junction contained 3 bases not matched to a gene. Germline-derived CDR1 and CDR2 are MNHNS and SASEGT. The assay was immunoSEQ multiplex PCR, and TCRdb's table has in-frame clones only and misses some. The sample lists tens of thousands of clones; around 90% were seen once. The origin of this receptor is an adult in good health. Material: peripheral blood, obtained on day 0 of AZD1222 vaccination. The rearrangement joins TRBV6-1 to TRBJ2-3, with 10 bases fitting TRBD2. The CDR3 nucleotides are TGTGCCAGCAGTGAAAGGACTAGCGGTCATACGCAGTATTTT. This gives the protein CASSERTSGHTQYF.